This record concerns one T cell receptor beta chain sequence. The target antigen is unknown. Data came from immunoSEQ multiplex PCR; TCRdb stores just in-frame clones and leaves some out. The sample consists of 20,000 to 25,000 clones, 80% to 90% of them appearing once. The CDR3 contains 13 residues. The V end was cut by 3 bases, the J end by 3 bases, with 8 bases between. Germline lookup yields CDR1 MNHEY and CDR2 SMNVEV (reference sequence). This sample stems from a study of somatic mutations in cytotoxic T cells in rheumatoid arthritis. Study at large: Flow cytometry sorted some V beta antibody-stained T-cell populations to nearly 100% purity, V beta1+ cells among them being sequenced for TCRB. Study observations and caveats: There was no significant difference in CD8+ T-cell clonality between rheumatoid arthritis patients and age-matched healthy controls. In about an eighth of the 65 patients, the largest CD8+ clone exceeded 20% of CD8+ cells.

The rearrangement links TRBV27 to TRBJ1-1, with D unresolved. This TCR derives from an adult with rheumatoid arthritis. The sequencing sample was made of CD8+ T cells sorted from blood. The CDR3 bases are TGTGCCAGCAGTTTGGGGAGGCACACTGAAGCTTTCTTT. Residues: CASSLGRHTEAFF.